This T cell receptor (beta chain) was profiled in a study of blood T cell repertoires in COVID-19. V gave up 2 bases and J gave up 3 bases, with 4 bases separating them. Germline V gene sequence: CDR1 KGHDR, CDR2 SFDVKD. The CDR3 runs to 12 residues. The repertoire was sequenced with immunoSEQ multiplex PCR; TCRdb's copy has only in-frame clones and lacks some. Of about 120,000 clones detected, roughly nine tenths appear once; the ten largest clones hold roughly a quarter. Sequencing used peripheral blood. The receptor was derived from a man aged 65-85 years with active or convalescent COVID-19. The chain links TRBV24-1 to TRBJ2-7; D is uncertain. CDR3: CATSDSDYEQYF. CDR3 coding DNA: TGTGCCACCAGTGATTCAGACTACGAGCAGTACTTC.